This T cell receptor beta chain was identified in a study of CD8+ T cells in alopecia areata (dated by TCRdb to the late 2010s). The study in broad terms: Treated patients were enrolled in an open-label pilot trial of oral tofacitinib at 5 to 10 mg twice daily for moderate-to-severe alopecia areata. In humans, TCRbeta sequencing was performed on scalp tissue and on sorted CD4+ and CD8+ peripheral blood T cells from healthy controls and from patients with patchy or totalis/universalis alopecia areata. immunoSEQ multiplex PCR using 35 Vbeta forward primers and 13 Jbeta reverse primers was used to amplify TCRbeta CDR3 regions. High-throughput TCRbeta sequencing was used to examine T cell clonal expansion in alopecia areata in both the C3H/HeJ mouse model and human patients. Scalp clonality was compared across normal scalp (n=4), patchy alopecia areata scalp (n=8), and alopecia totalis/universalis scalp (n=8). In treated patients, disease severity was measured using the SALT score, which gives the percentage of scalp surface area affected. Patients received tofacitinib for 6 to 18 months and were then followed off drug for 6 months to check for delayed response and recurrence. The RNA source kit depended on sample type: the PAXgene miRNA kit for fixed scalp, the miRNeasy kit for PBMCs, and the RNeasy kit for mouse skin. Tofacitinib-treated patients had biopsies at baseline and at 4 and 24 weeks of treatment, with a later scalp biopsy in several patients.

In the case of this clone: No antigen is known for it. Within one base of it there is no much larger clone, and no base qualities were kept.

Library construction relied on the immunoSEQ multiplex PCR assay. RNA was extracted from all samples and reverse transcribed into cDNA, which served as template for TCR sequencing. SuperScript III was used to make first-strand cDNA, primed with a 2:1 mix of oligo-dT and random hexamers. A synthetic immune receptor repertoire was used to gauge amplification bias, and whatever bias remained was removed computationally. In the original analysis: After raw reads were preprocessed to remove errors, the CDR3 was defined following IMGT conventions as running from the conserved cysteine to phenylalanine. To get clonality, Shannon entropy was normalized by log2 of the number of productive unique TCRs and the result was subtracted from 1. CD4 or CD8 identity of scalp clones was inferred by cross-referencing scalp TCRbeta sequences with sorted blood CD4 and CD8 repertoires. TCRdb provides this immuneACCESS table in a form limited to in-frame rearrangements. Some clones are lacking; in checked studies, under half of them reflect an unresolved V gene, and why the rest are absent is not known. The DNA gave D and trimming, while V, J and clone size come from that table. For this sample the table gives about 190,000 clones, of which more than 55% were detected only once. The ten biggest clones cover 0.65% to 0.7% of the sample.

Interpreted using the paper, the time point label stands for: roughly 27 days on oral tofacitinib. Reading the label with the study, this specimen's treatment or condition is: oral pan-JAK inhibitor, 5-10 mg twice daily. Peripheral blood and lesional scalp punch biopsies were obtained from patients with alopecia areata. PBMCs were isolated by density centrifugation and stained for CD3, CD4 and CD8, and CD4+ and CD8+ T cells were sorted on a FACSAria. Overall study outcomes, separate from this receptor: Unlike mouse skin, which is dominated by gammadelta T cells, normal human skin has resident alphabeta T cells that are also sequenced, and this complicates analysis of the scalp TCR repertoire. Compared with normal scalp, lesional scalp had higher clonality and more expanded CD8+ clones, particularly in alopecia totalis/universalis, a pattern that suggests antigenic drive. Scalp clonality and the number of expanded CD8+ clones among the top 100 scalp clones were significantly decreased by tofacitinib. Because the treated cohort was small and included a single nonresponder, larger studies are needed to assess links between baseline CD8+ expansion and response. Many expanded lesional clones persisted in scalp and blood during tofacitinib treatment, which may partly explain relapse after stopping treatment. Shared TCR sequences between patients were less evident than in mice, which may be partly attributable to HLA diversity in the patient population.

CDR1 SQVTM and CDR2 ANQGSEA are derived from the germline V gene. The CDR3 goes from the cysteine to the phenylalanine over 12 residues. Just the 36-base CDR3 DNA is kept, in frame starting at base 1. V lost 4 bases and J lost 4 bases, and the count of bases not matched to a germline gene is 4. The receptor's source is a human donor with alopecia areata. The chain is encoded by TRBV29-1 joined to TRBJ2-7; 7 middle bases align to TRBD2. The input for sequencing was CD4+ T cells sorted from blood, taken at week 4, from a patient treated with tofacitinib. The CDR3 protein: CSVAPSGYEQYF. The DNA sequence is as follows: TGCAGCGTTGCGCCTAGCGGTTACGAGCAGTACTTC.